Listed here are 17 T cell receptor beta chains from one sample, sequenced in a study of cytomegalovirus exposure and HLA in healthy donors. The PCR made use of 60 Vbeta and 13 Jbeta primers. Clones were read by immunoSEQ multiplex PCR, and TCRdb kept only the in-frame ones, dropping some. The data show some 190,000 clones, around 90% seen once. The sample taken for sequencing was PBMCs. The source of these receptors is a boy younger than 10 in good health and CMV-seronegative.

This chain joins TRBV5-1 and TRBJ2-1; no clear D gene. The V and J ends lost 3 bases and 0 bases respectively, with 13 bases between them. Germline V gene lookup returns CDR1 SGHRS and CDR2 YFSETQ. The CDR3 has 16 amino acids. CDR3 bases: TGCGCCAGCAGCTCTGCTTCACTAAGCTCCTACAATGAGCAGTTCTTC. Translating it yields CASSSASLSSYNEQFF.

The chain uses TRBV27 and TRBJ1-2, with TRBD1 matching over 7 bases. This CDR3 has 15 amino acids. Looked up from germline, CDR1 is MNHEY and CDR2 is SMNVEV (reference sequence). Trimming took 0 bases from V and 1 from J; bases not matched to a gene: 2. CDR3: CASSLSRDSNYGYTF. CDR3 bases: TGTGCCAGCAGTTTATCGAGGGACAGTAACTATGGCTACACCTTC.

This sequence joins TRBV9 and TRBJ2-1; 9 nucleotides align to TRBD2. J gave up 9 bases and V 0 bases, and 16 bases lay outside the gene matches. The germline CDR1 and CDR2 sequences are SGDLS and YYNGEE. The CDR3 consists of 18 residues. CDR3: CASSVGDSASSGAPEQFF. DNA of the CDR3: TGTGCCAGCAGCGTAGGAGACTCCGCGTCTAGCGGGGCGCCTGAGCAGTTCTTC.

The gene calls are TRBV4-1 and TRBJ1-6; tentatively, D is TRBD1 (5 bases). Trimming took 0 bases from V and 7 from J, leaving 7 bases between them. The CDR3 is 14 amino acids. Germline CDR1 and CDR2: MGHRA and YSYEKL. As DNA, the CDR3 is TGCGCCAGCAGCCAAGAGGGGGGGAATTCACCCCTCCACTTT. Translation gives CASSQEGGNSPLHF.

A single count supports this clone. The chain links TRBV13 to TRBJ2-3; 11 bases fit TRBD2. This CDR3 has 17 amino acids. J was trimmed by 2 bases and V by 4 bases; bases with no gene match: 8. In germline, CDR1 is PRHDT, CDR2 FYEKMQ (reference sequence). This chain's CDR3 is CASSYFGLAGFTDTQYF. The DNA for the CDR3 is TGTGCCAGCAGCTATTTCGGACTAGCGGGCTTCACAGATACGCAGTATTTT.

This sequence joins TRBV7-9 and TRBJ2-5, with D possibly matching TRBD2 (5 bases). V gave up 6 bases and J gave up 3 bases, with 11 bases separating them. This CDR3 has 13 amino acids. Germline lookup yields CDR1 SEHNR and CDR2 FQNEAQ (reference sequence). CDR3 DNA sequence: TGTGCCAGCAGTCGCGGGCCGGAAGAGACCCAGTACTTC. The encoded protein is CASSRGPEETQYF.

V gene TRBV5-4 combines with J gene TRBJ2-7, with 8 bases matching TRBD1. V shed 2 bases, J shed 6 bases, and the junction held 4 bases outside the gene matches. The CDR3 consists of 13 residues. Germline loops: CDR1 SGHNT, CDR2 YYREEE (reference sequence). CDR3 in amino acids: CASSFDRGGEQYF. In DNA form, the CDR3 reads TGTGCCAGCAGCTTTGACAGGGGAGGCGAGCAGTACTTC.

J is TRBJ1-3 and V is TRBV30; the match to TRBD1 covers 8 bases. The CDR3 totals 13 residues. The V and J ends lost 2 bases and 6 bases, in that order; junction bases with no gene match: 3. Per germline, CDR1 GTSNPN and CDR2 SVGIG (reference sequence). CDR3 in DNA: TGTGCCTGGAGTTACAGGGGGGAAAACACCATATATTTT. It is translated as CAWSYRGENTIYF.

The chain has TRBV11-2 and TRBJ1-3; 7 bases are shared with TRBD1. Germline CDR1 reads SGHAT; CDR2 reads FQNNGV. The ends lost 5 bases at V and 4 bases at J; junction bases unmatched: 11. The CDR3 runs to 16 residues. CDR3 in DNA: TGTGCCAGCAGCCCAACCCCGACAGGGAAAGGAAACACCATATATTTT. Amino acids: CASSPTPTGKGNTIYF.

The V gene is TRBV28, the J gene TRBJ2-1; 9 nucleotides align to TRBD2. The germline gives CDR1 MDHEN, CDR2 SYDVKM. The ends lost 6 bases at V and 2 bases at J; junction bases unmatched: 14. The CDR3 spans 18 residues. CDR3 amino acids: CASSENVGAGGPYNEQFF. The CDR3 DNA reads as TGTGCCAGCAGCGAAAACGTCGGTGCGGGAGGGCCCTACAATGAGCAGTTCTTC.

The V and J genes are TRBV7-9 and TRBJ2-7; TRBD1 might be the D (5 bases). The CDR3 consists of 10 residues. Germline V lookup: CDR1 SEHNR, CDR2 FQNEAQ (reference sequence). As DNA, the CDR3 is TGTTCCTGGGGCGGATACGAGCAGTACTTC. This translates into CSWGGYEQYF.

The CDR3 here is CASSRGDSSGNTIYF. The DNA of the CDR3 is TGTGCCAGCAGCCGCGGGGACAGCTCTGGAAACACCATATATTTT. V is TRBV9 and J is TRBJ1-3, with 7 bases aligning to TRBD1. This CDR3 is 15 amino acids long. Germline CDR1 SGDLS, CDR2 YYNGEE. Trimming cost V 4 bases and J 0 bases; bases outside gene matches: 4.

The CDR3, as DNA: TGTGCCAGTGGGCAGGCAAAGGGAGCAGGCAATCAGCCCCAGCATTTT. Translation gives CASGQAKGAGNQPQHF. The J gene is TRBJ1-5, the V gene TRBV19; D call uncertain. The germline V and J ends were trimmed by 8 bases and 2 bases, with 19 bases remaining between them. Per the germline V gene, CDR1 is LNHDA and CDR2 is SQIVND (reference sequence). CDR3 length: 16 residues.

V usage is TRBV5-6 and J usage is TRBJ2-1; TRBD2 agrees at 9 bases. CDR3 length: 13 amino acids. Losses at the gene ends were 7 bases for V and 3 bases for J; bases not matched to a gene: 2. Looked up from germline, CDR1 is SGHDT and CDR2 is YYEEEE. In nucleotides, the CDR3 is TGTGCCAGCTTAGCGGGAGTCTACAATGAGCAGTTCTTC. Amino acid sequence: CASLAGVYNEQFF.

The count of this clone is one. This chain links TRBV25-1 with TRBJ1-5, with D maybe TRBD1 (5 bases). The CDR3 runs 13 residues. Germline assignment: CDR1 MGHDK and CDR2 SYGVNS. Trimming cost V 8 bases and J 2 bases, with 10 bases left between them. Written as DNA, the CDR3 is TGTGCCAGCCAGGGCTTTGGCAATCAGCCCCAGCATTTT. This codes for CASQGFGNQPQHF.

This chain links TRBV19 with TRBJ1-5, with D maybe TRBD1 (5 bases). CDR3 size: 15 residues. Germline V gene lookup returns CDR1 LNHDA and CDR2 SQIVND (reference sequence). Trimming took 4 bases from V and 5 from J, leaving 15 bases between them. The CDR3 DNA sequence: TGTGCCAGTAGTACCTGGGGGGGAGGAGATCAGCCCCAGCATTTT. Protein: CASSTWGGGDQPQHF.

The chain couples TRBV5-5 to TRBJ2-1; D possibly corresponds to TRBD1 (7 bases). The CDR3 consists of 18 residues. CDR1 and CDR2 (germline): SGHKS, YYEKEE (reference sequence). The V and J ends lost 4 bases and 4 bases respectively, with 24 bases between them. The CDR3 DNA sequence: TGTGCCAGCAGCCTCCTCATGGAGGGGGCGCGTTATTACAATGAGCAGTTCTTC. This codes for CASSLLMEGARYYNEQFF.